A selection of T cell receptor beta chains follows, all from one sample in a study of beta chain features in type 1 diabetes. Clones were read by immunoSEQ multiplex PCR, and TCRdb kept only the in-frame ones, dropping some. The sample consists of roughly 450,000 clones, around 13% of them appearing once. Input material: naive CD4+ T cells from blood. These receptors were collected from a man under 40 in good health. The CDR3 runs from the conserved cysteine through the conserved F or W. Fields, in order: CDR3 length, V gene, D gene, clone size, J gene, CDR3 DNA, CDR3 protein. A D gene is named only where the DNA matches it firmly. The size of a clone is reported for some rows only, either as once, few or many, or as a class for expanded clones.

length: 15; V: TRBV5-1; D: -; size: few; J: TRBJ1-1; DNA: TGCGCCAGCAGCTTGGCCAACAGGATACACACTGAAGCTTTCTTT; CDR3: CASSLANRIHTEAFF
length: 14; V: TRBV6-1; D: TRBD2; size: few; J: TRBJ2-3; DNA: TGTGCCAGCACTATAGGACTAGCCACAGATACGCAGTATTTT; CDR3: CASTIGLATDTQYF
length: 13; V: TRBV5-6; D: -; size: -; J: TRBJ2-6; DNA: TGTGCCAGCAGCTTTTTTGGGGCCAACGTCCTGACTTTC; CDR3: CASSFFGANVLTF
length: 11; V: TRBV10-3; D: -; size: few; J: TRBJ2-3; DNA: TGTGCCATCAGTGAGGTGAATACGCAGTATTTT; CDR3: CAISEVNTQYF
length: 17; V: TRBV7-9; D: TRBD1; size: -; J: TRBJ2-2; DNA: TGTGCCAGCAGCGAGTTTACCTGGACAGGGACTACCGGGGAGCTGTTTTTT; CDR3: CASSEFTWTGTTGELFF
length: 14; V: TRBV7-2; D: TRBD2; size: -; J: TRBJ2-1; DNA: TGTGCCAGCAGCTCGACTAGCGGAGTCAATGAGCAGTTCTTC; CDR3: CASSSTSGVNEQFF
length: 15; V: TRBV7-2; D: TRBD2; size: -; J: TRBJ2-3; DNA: TGTGCCAGCAGCCAACGGGCTAGCGGGCAAGATACGCAGTATTTT; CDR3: CASSQRASGQDTQYF
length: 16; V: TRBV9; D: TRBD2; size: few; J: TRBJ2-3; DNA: TGTGCCAGCAGCAAGCCCGGGACTAGCGGGGGAGATACGCAGTATTTT; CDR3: CASSKPGTSGGDTQYF
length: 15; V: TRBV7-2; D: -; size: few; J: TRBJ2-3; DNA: TGTGCCAGCAGCCAGTCTTGGGCGGGTCGGGATACGCAGTATTTT; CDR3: CASSQSWAGRDTQYF
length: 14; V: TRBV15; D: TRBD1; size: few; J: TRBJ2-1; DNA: TGTGCCACCAGCCTGGACAGGGCGCTCAAAAAGCAGTTCTTC; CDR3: CATSLDRALKKQFF
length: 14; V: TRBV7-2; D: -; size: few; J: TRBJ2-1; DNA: TGTGCCAGCAGCTTAGTAGGGGGTTACAATGAGCAGTTCTTC; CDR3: CASSLVGGYNEQFF
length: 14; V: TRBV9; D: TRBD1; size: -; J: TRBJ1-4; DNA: TGTGCCAGCAGCCGACAGGGAACTAATGAAAAACTGTTTTTT; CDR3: CASSRQGTNEKLFF
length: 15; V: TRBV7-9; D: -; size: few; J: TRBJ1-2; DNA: TGTGCCAGCAGCTTACTTAGGACAAACAACTATGGCTACACCTTC; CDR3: CASSLLRTNNYGYTF
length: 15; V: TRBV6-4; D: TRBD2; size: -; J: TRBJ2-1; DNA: TGTGCCAGCAGCGCTCTAGCGGGGGGTAACAATGAGCAGTTCTTC; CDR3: CASSALAGGNNEQFF
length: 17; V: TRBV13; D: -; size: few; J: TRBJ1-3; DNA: TGTGCCAGCAGCTTAGGCCACGGCGACTTCTCTGGAAACACCATATATTTT; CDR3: CASSLGHGDFSGNTIYF
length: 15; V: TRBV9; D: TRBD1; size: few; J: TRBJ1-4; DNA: TGTGCCAGCAGTACTGGACAGGGTTCGAATGAAAAACTGTTTTTT; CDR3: CASSTGQGSNEKLFF
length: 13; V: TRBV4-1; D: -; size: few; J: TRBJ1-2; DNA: TGCGCCAGCAGCCATGAGCCGGCGTCTGGCTACACCTTC; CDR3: CASSHEPASGYTF
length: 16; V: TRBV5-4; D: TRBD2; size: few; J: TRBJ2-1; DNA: TGTGCCAGCAGCTTGGCCGGGACTAGCTCCTACAATGAGCAGTTCTTC; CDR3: CASSLAGTSSYNEQFF
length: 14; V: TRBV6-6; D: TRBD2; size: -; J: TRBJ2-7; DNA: TGTGCCAGCAGTTATAGCGGGGACCTCTACGAGCAGTACTTC; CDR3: CASSYSGDLYEQYF
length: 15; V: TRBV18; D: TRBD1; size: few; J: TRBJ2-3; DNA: TGTGCCAGCTCACCTATCGGGGACAGGCCAGATACGCAGTATTTT; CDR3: CASSPIGDRPDTQYF
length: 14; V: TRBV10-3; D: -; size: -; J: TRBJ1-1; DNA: TGTGCCATCAGCGGAACAGGAAAAAGCACTGAAGCTTTCTTT; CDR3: CAISGTGKSTEAFF
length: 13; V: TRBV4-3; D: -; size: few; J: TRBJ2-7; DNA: TGCGCCAGCAGCCACGAGACTAGCTACGAGCAGTACTTC; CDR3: CASSHETSYEQYF
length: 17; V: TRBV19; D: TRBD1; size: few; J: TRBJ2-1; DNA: TGTGCCAGTAGTATAGATCTGGACGGGACAGGGAAGAATGAGCAGTTCTTC; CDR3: CASSIDLDGTGKNEQFF
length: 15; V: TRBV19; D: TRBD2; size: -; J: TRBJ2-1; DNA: TGTGCCAGTAGCGTCGGACTAGCGGGGACGAATGAGCAGTTCTTC; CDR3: CASSVGLAGTNEQFF
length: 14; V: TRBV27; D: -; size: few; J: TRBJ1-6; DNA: TGTGCCAGCAGTTTTCGGCACTTCGATTCACCCCTCCACTTT; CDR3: CASSFRHFDSPLHF
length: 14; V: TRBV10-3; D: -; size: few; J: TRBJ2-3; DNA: TGTGCCATCAGTGAGTCGGGCCTAGCGGATACGCAGTATTTT; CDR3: CAISESGLADTQYF
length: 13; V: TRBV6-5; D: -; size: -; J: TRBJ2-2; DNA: TGTGCCAGCGGGCGGCGTAACACCGGGGAGCTGTTTTTT; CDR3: CASGRRNTGELFF
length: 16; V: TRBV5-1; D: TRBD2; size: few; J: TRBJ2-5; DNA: TGCGCCAGCAGCCCGACTAGCGGGACTACCCAAGAGACCCAGTACTTC; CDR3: CASSPTSGTTQETQYF
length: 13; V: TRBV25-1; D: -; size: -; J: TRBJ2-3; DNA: TGTGCCAGCAGTGAACGTTGGCGGGATACGCAGTATTTT; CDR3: CASSERWRDTQYF
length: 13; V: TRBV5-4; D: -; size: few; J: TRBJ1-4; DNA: TGTGCCAGCAGCTTCGGGGGGCTTGGAAAACTGTTTTTT; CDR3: CASSFGGLGKLFF
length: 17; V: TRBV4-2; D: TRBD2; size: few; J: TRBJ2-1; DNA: TGTGCCAGCAGCCAGCGGCTAGCGGGCCTATCCTACAATGAGCAGTTCTTC; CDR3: CASSQRLAGLSYNEQFF
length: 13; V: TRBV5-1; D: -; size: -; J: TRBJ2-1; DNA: TGCGCCAGCAGCTTGGACAGGGAAGGTGAGCAGTTCTTC; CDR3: CASSLDREGEQFF
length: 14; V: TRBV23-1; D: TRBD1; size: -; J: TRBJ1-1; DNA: TGCGCCAGCAGTCGAGGCAGGGGGCGCGAGATAGCTTTCTTT; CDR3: CASSRGRGREIAFF
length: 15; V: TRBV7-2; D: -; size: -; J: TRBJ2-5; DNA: TGTGCCAGCAGCTTAGCGGGGACCCGCGTGGAGACCCAGTACTTC; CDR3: CASSLAGTRVETQYF
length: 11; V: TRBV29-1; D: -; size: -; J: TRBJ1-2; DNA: TGCAGCGTATACAGCGTCTATGGCTACACCTTC; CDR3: CSVYSVYGYTF
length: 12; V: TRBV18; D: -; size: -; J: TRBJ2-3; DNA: TGTGCCAGCTCGGGGAGCACAGATACGCAGTATTTT; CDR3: CASSGSTDTQYF
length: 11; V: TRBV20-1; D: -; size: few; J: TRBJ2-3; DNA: TGCAGTGCTAGATACACAGATACGCAGTATTTT; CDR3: CSARYTDTQYF
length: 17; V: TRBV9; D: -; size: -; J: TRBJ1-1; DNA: TGTGCCAGCAGCGGGAGCCGTGGACAGTACATGAACACTGAAGCTTTCTTT; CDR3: CASSGSRGQYMNTEAFF
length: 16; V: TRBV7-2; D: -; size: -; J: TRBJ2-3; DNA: TGTGCCAGCAGCTTAGCTGGGGGGTTTAGCACAGATACGCAGTATTTT; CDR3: CASSLAGGFSTDTQYF
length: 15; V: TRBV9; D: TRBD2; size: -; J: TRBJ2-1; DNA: TGTGCCAGCAGCTCCCGACTAGCGGGAGGGTCTGAGCAGTTCTTC; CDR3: CASSSRLAGGSEQFF
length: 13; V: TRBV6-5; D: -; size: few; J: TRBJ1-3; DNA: TGTGCCAGCAGTTACTCGAGTGGAAACACCATATATTTT; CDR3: CASSYSSGNTIYF
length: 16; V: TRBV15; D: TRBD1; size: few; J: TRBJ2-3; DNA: TGTGCCACCAGCAGCCGAACAGGGGGCGGCACAGATACGCAGTATTTT; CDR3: CATSSRTGGGTDTQYF
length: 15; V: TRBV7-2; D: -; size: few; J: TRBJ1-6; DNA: TGTGCCAGCAGCCGAACAAATCAGGGGAATTCACCCCTCCACTTT; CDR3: CASSRTNQGNSPLHF
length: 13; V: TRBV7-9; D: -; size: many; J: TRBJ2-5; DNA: TGTGCCAGCAGCATAAAGGCGGGGGAGACCCAGTACTTC; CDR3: CASSIKAGETQYF
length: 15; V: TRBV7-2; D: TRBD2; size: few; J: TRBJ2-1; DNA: TGTGCCAGCAGCCTACTAGCGGCTACCTACAATGAGCAGTTCTTC; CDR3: CASSLLAATYNEQFF
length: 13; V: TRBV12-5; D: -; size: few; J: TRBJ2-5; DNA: TGTGCTAGTGGTTTGGCCCGGCGGGAGACCCAGTACTTC; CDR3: CASGLARRETQYF
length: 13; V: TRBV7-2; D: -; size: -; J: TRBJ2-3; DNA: TGTGCCAGCAGCTTATCGGGGAGAGATACGCAGTATTTT; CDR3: CASSLSGRDTQYF
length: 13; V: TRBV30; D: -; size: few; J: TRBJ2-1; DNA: TGTGCCTGGAGTGGGAGGGAGGCTCGTGAGCAGTTCTTC; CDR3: CAWSGREAREQFF
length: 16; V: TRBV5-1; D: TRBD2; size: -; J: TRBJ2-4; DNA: TGCGCCAGCAGCCGAGGGACTAGCGGAACCAAAAACATTCAGTACTTC; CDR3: CASSRGTSGTKNIQYF
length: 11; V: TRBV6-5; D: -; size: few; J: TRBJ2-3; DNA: TGTGCCTCGACCCGAGGGGATACGCAGTATTTT; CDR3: CASTRGDTQYF
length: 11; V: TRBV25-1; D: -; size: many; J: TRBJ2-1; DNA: TGTGCCAGCAGTGCTTACAATGAGCAGTTCTTC; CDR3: CASSAYNEQFF
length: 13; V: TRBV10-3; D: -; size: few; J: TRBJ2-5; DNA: TGTGCCATCAGAGGACTGACACAAGAGACCCAGTACTTC; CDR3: CAIRGLTQETQYF
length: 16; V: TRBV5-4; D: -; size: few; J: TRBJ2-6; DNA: TGTGCCAGCAGCCCGTCGGGTACTGCTGGGGCCAACGTCCTGACTTTC; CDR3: CASSPSGTAGANVLTF
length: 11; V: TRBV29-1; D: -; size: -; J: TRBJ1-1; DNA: TGCAGCGTTGAAGCGTGGGGCTCGGCTTTCTTT; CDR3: CSVEAWGSAFF
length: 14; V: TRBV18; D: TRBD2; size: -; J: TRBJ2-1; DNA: TGTGCCAGCTCACCAACGGGGGGAATCAATGAGCAGTTCTTC; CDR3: CASSPTGGINEQFF
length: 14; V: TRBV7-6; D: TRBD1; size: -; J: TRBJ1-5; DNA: TGTGCCAGCAGCCTGGGACAGGGGGACCAGCCCCAGCATTTT; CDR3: CASSLGQGDQPQHF
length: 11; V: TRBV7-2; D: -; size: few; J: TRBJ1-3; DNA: TGTGCCAGCAGCTTGAACAGCTCCCCGACATTT; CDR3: CASSLNSSPTF
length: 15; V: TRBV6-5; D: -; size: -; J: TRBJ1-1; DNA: TGTGCCAGCAGACCCTTAGGGGGGCATGGCACTGAAGCTTTCTTT; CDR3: CASRPLGGHGTEAFF
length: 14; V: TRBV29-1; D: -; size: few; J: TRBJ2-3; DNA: TGCAGCGCCGAAATAACAGCGCGGGGAGATACGCAGTATTTT; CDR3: CSAEITARGDTQYF
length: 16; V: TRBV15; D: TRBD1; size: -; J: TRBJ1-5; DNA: TGTGCCACCAGCAGAACCGGGACAGGACTAAATCAGCCCCAGCATTTT; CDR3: CATSRTGTGLNQPQHF